This is a list of T cell receptor beta chains from one sample in a study of cytomegalovirus exposure and HLA in healthy donors. Profiled with immunoSEQ multiplex PCR; TCRdb holds only in-frame clones, not every one. The table includes approximately 200,000 clones, less than 80% detected once. The sample was PBMCs. All receptors come from a girl under 10 years old in good health and CMV-seronegative. CDR3s include the opening cysteine and the closing phenylalanine or tryptophan. A D gene is named only where the DNA matches it firmly. Size is stated for part of the rows, as once, few or many counts, or as a class when the clone is expanded.

-	-	TRBV10-3	TRBJ1-2	CAISEQGHGYTF	TGTGCCATCAGCGAGCAGGGTCATGGCTACACCTTC
-	-	TRBV2	TRBJ2-3	CASNGRVADTQYF	TGTGCCAGCAATGGCAGGGTTGCAGATACGCAGTATTTT
-	-	TRBV7-2	TRBJ2-2	CASSATRATGELFF	TGTGCCAGCAGCGCAACTAGGGCCACCGGGGAGCTGTTTTTT
TRBD1	-	TRBV5-4	TRBJ1-3	CASSRGQSVSGNTIYF	TGTGCCAGCAGCAGGGGACAGTCGGTTTCTGGAAACACCATATACTTT
-	once	TRBV5-4	TRBJ2-2	CASSLDFDSLVGGELFF	TGTGCCAGCAGCTTGGATTTTGACTCCCTCGTAGGCGGGGAGCTGTTTTTT
-	-	TRBV19	TRBJ2-1	CASMGSQGLSYNEQFF	TGTGCCAGTATGGGTAGTCAGGGGTTATCCTACAATGAGCAGTTCTTC
-	-	TRBV7-9	TRBJ2-1	CASSFLEGGNEQFF	TGTGCCAGCAGCTTTCTGGAGGGTGGGAATGAGCAGTTCTTC
-	-	TRBV5-1	TRBJ1-2	CASSTGSNYGYTF	TGCGCCAGCAGCACAGGGTCTAACTATGGCTACACCTTC
-	-	TRBV2	TRBJ2-3	CASSFTADTQYF	TGTGCCAGCAGCTTTACAGCAGATACGCAGTATTTT
-	-	TRBV19	TRBJ1-1	CASSVRGGVRTEAFF	TGTGCCAGTAGTGTTAGGGGTGGGGTTCGGACTGAAGCTTTCTTT
TRBD2	few	TRBV9	TRBJ2-3	CASSGRTSGSTDTQYF	TGTGCCAGCAGCGGTCGGACTAGCGGTTCCACAGATACGCAGTATTTT
-	-	TRBV4-1	TRBJ1-6	CASSQERGATPGRNSPLHF	TGCGCCAGCAGCCAAGAACGGGGGGCGACACCGGGGCGAAATTCACCCCTCCACTTT
-	-	TRBV19	TRBJ1-6	CASSMRGRRFGNSPLHF	TGTGCCAGTAGTATGCGGGGTCGGAGATTCGGTAATTCACCCCTCCACTTT
TRBD1	-	TRBV5-1	TRBJ1-2	CASGTGGPYGYTF	TGCGCCAGTGGGACAGGGGGCCCCTATGGCTACACCTTC
-	-	TRBV19	TRBJ1-2	CASSRDRRGPYGYTF	TGTGCCAGTAGTAGGGACCGGCGGGGACCATATGGCTACACCTTC
-	-	TRBV6-5	TRBJ1-2	CASSYSGTLNYGYTF	TGTGCCAGCAGTTATTCCGGGACTCTTAACTATGGCTACACCTTC
-	once	TRBV7-9	TRBJ1-2	CASSLGQDYGYTF	TGTGCCAGCAGCTTGGGCCAAGACTATGGCTACACCTTC
-	-	TRBV18	TRBJ2-7	CASSPRVQGSGEQYF	TGTGCCAGCTCACCCCGAGTACAGGGATCCGGCGAGCAGTACTTC
-	-	TRBV4-1	TRBJ1-5	CASSQVATSNQPQHF	TGCGCCAGCAGCCAAGTGGCCACTAGCAATCAGCCCCAGCATTTT
TRBD2	-	TRBV6-1	TRBJ2-1	CASRKTSGNEQFF	TGTGCCAGCCGCAAAACTAGCGGAAATGAGCAGTTCTTC
TRBD1	-	TRBV19	TRBJ1-1	CASSKLPGQEQEAFF	TGTGCCAGTAGTAAACTACCGGGACAGGAGCAAGAAGCTTTCTTT
-	-	TRBV27	TRBJ1-1	CASSRFWPGENTKAFF	TGTGCCAGCAGTCGATTTTGGCCCGGGGAGAACACTAAAGCTTTCTTT
-	-	TRBV29-1	TRBJ2-5	CSGVQGKRETQYF	TGCAGCGGCGTGCAGGGCAAGAGGGAGACCCAGTACTTC
-	-	TRBV29-1	TRBJ1-2	CSVDVRRGGYTF	TGCAGCGTTGATGTCAGGCGGGGGGGCTACACCTTC
TRBD2	-	TRBV5-6	TRBJ2-2	CASSSGLASGELFF	TGTGCCAGCAGCTCGGGACTAGCGAGCGGGGAGCTGTTTTTT
-	-	TRBV6-5	TRBJ2-7	CASSYGPADATYEQYF	TGTGCCAGCAGTTATGGGCCAGCGGATGCTACCTACGAGCAGTACTTC
TRBD1	-	TRBV6-5	TRBJ1-2	CASSTDRVDGYTF	TGTGCCAGCAGTACCGACAGGGTGGATGGCTACACCTTC
TRBD2	-	TRBV27	TRBJ2-1	CASRGTSDNEQFF	TGTGCCAGCCGGGGGACTAGCGACAATGAGCAGTTCTTC
-	-	TRBV5-6	TRBJ2-2	CASSGSQNTGELFF	TGTGCCAGCAGCGGCTCCCAGAACACCGGGGAGCTGTTTTTT
-	-	TRBV10-3	TRBJ2-5	CAISESEGGETQYF	TGTGCCATCAGTGAGTCGGAAGGGGGAGAGACCCAGTACTTC
-	-	TRBV20-1	TRBJ2-1	CSATTGEEFF	TGCAGTGCTACCACAGGGGAGGAGTTCTTC
TRBD2	-	TRBV4-2	TRBJ2-1	CASSQDTGRTLFWQFF	TGTGCCAGCAGCCAAGACACCGGGAGGACGCTCTTCTGGCAGTTCTTC
-	few	TRBV6-6	TRBJ2-3	CASSFSTRVPDTQYF	TGTGCCAGCAGTTTCAGCACTAGAGTCCCAGATACGCAGTATTTT
TRBD1	-	TRBV30	TRBJ1-2	CAWRMNRDSGYTF	TGTGCCTGGAGGATGAACCGGGACAGTGGCTACACCTTC
-	-	TRBV4-1	TRBJ2-2	CASSSFRGQTLTGELFF	TGCGCCAGCAGCTCCTTTCGAGGGCAAACTTTAACCGGGGAGCTGTTTTTT
-	few	TRBV7-9	TRBJ2-7	CASSSLYEQYF	TGTGCCAGCAGCTCCCTCTACGAGCAGTACTTC
-	once	TRBV10-2	TRBJ2-5	CASSDLGVGGLQETQYF	TGCGCCAGCAGTGATCTGGGAGTGGGGGGGCTTCAAGAGACCCAGTACTTC
-	-	TRBV2	TRBJ2-2	CASRVSAGSTGELFF	TGTGCCAGCAGAGTCTCGGCAGGGTCCACCGGGGAGCTGTTTTTT
TRBD2	-	TRBV6-5	TRBJ2-4	CASRRLAGSKNIQYF	TGTGCCAGCAGGCGACTAGCGGGGTCCAAAAACATTCAGTACTTC
TRBD1	once	TRBV27	TRBJ1-2	CASSFRQGNIGGYTF	TGTGCCAGCAGTTTCAGACAGGGGAATATCGGAGGCTACACCTTC
-	few	TRBV19	TRBJ1-5	CASSITGTDQPQHF	TGTGCCAGTAGTATAACAGGGACCGATCAGCCCCAGCATTTT
-	-	TRBV6-5	TRBJ1-1	CASSYSHRLNTEAFF	TGTGCCAGCAGTTACTCGCACAGACTGAACACTGAAGCTTTCTTT
TRBD1	-	TRBV7-3	TRBJ1-2	CASSLTAQGGVFF	TGTGCCAGCAGCTTAACGGCCCAAGGGGGCGTGTTCTTC
-	-	TRBV6-6	TRBJ1-1	CASSYTGDTEAFF	TGTGCCAGCAGTTATACCGGGGACACTGAAGCTTTCTTT
-	few	TRBV12-5	TRBJ1-4	CASGGGGREKLFF	TGTGCTAGTGGTGGGGGGGGAAGGGAAAAACTGTTTTTT
TRBD1	once	TRBV29-1	TRBJ1-2	CSVEGDRENFYGYTF	TGCAGCGTTGAAGGGGACAGGGAGAACTTCTATGGCTACACCTTC
-	-	TRBV7-7	TRBJ2-5	CASSSRTVRDGETQYF	TGTGCCAGCAGCTCTAGGACAGTACGGGACGGGGAGACCCAGTACTTC
TRBD2	-	TRBV5-1	TRBJ2-2	CASSWDYANTGELFF	TGCGCCAGCAGCTGGGACTATGCGAACACCGGGGAGCTGTTTTTT
-	few	TRBV11-2	TRBJ2-7	CASSFYTESVYEQYF	TGTGCCAGCAGCTTTTACACGGAGTCCGTCTACGAGCAGTACTTC
TRBD2	-	TRBV4-1	TRBJ2-1	CASSQFQSGGARSSYNEQFF	TGCGCCAGCAGCCAATTTCAAAGCGGGGGGGCCCGTAGCTCCTACAATGAGCAGTTCTTC
TRBD1	-	TRBV19	TRBJ1-2	CASSLSYVDRGYGYTF	TGTGCCAGTAGTCTAAGCTACGTTGACAGGGGCTATGGCTACACCTTC
-	-	TRBV29-1	TRBJ2-7	CSVVIYEQYF	TGCAGCGTTGTTATCTACGAGCAGTACTTC
TRBD1	-	TRBV5-1	TRBJ1-1	CASSPGDRGLTEAFF	TGCGCCAGCAGCCCGGGGGACAGGGGTTTGACTGAAGCTTTCTTT